This T cell receptor beta chain was obtained from a study of T cells in Graves' hyperthyroidism and ophthalmopathy. Study summary: Peripheral blood collection took place at initial diagnosis, before any treatment.

The TCR beta CDR3 regions underwent amplification using RNA transcripts as the source. RT-PCR in the first round (using the HTBI primer set) targeted the TCR CDR3. TCRdb reanalysed the multiplex PCR reads using MiXCR and keeps one entry per CDR3 protein. This sample has around 800,000 distinct CDR3 sequences, with roughly 40% found just once. The study defined stable Graves' hyperthyroidism as no ophthalmopathy progression within 18 months. Looked up from germline, CDR1 is SQVTM and CDR2 is ANQGSEA. V was shortened by 4 bases and J by 4 bases, with 13 bases between the two germline ends. The CDR3 consists of 13 residues. For this clonotype: Its antigen is undetermined.

Whole-study results and caveats: Classification by a 13 V-J model distinguished ophthalmopathy from stable hyperthyroidism.

The chain has TRBV29-1 and TRBJ1-2; a weak D match, TRBD1 (6 bases). What was sequenced was blood. This sequence originates from a man aged 18 to 35 with Graves' hyperthyroidism. The CDR3 spells CSVGRGASYGYTF. CDR3 sequence (DNA): TGCAGCGTTGGACGGGGGGCGAGCTATGGCTACACCTTC.